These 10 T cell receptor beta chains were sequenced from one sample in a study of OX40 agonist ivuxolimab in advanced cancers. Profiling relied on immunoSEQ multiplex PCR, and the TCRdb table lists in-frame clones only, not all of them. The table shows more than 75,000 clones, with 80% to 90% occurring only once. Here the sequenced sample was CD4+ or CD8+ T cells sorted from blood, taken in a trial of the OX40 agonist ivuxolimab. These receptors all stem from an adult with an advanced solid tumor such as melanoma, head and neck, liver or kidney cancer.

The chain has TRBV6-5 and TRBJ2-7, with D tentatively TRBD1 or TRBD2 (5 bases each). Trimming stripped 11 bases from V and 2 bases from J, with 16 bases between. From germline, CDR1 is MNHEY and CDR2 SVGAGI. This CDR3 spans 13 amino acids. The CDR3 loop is CAVSGTKTYEQYF. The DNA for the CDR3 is TGTGCCGTCTCCGGGACCAAGACCTACGAGCAGTACTTC.

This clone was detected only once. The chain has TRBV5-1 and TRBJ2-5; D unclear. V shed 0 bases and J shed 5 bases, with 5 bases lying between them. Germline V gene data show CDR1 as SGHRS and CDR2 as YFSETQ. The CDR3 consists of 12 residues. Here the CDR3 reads CASSLDRETQYF. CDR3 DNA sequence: TGCGCCAGCAGCTTGGATCGGGAGACCCAGTACTTC. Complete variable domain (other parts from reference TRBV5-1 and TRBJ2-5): KAGVTQTPRYLIKTRGQQVTLSCSPISGHRSVSWYQQTPGQGLQFLFEYFSETQRNKGNFPGRFSGRQFSNSRSEMNVSTLELGDSALYLCASSLDRETQYFGPGTRLLVL.

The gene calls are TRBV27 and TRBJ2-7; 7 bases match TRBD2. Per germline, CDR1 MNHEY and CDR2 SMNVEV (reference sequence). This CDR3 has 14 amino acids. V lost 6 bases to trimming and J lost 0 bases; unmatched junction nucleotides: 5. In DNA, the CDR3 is TGTGCCAGCAGGCTAGCGGCCCTCTCCTACGAGCAGTACTTC. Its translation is CASRLAALSYEQYF.

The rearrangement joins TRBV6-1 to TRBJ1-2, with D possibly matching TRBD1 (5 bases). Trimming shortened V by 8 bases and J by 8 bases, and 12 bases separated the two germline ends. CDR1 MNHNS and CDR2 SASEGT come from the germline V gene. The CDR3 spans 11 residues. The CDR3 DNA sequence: TGTGCCAGCGGCCGGGGGGACGGCTACACCTTC. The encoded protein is CASGRGDGYTF.

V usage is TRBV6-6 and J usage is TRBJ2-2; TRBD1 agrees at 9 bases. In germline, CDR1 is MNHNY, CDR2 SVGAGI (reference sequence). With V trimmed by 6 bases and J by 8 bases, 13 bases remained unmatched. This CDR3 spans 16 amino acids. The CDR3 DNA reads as TGTGCCAGCAGCTCCGCCGGGACAGGGATCAGAGGGGAGCTGTTTTTT. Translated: CASSSAGTGIRGELFF.

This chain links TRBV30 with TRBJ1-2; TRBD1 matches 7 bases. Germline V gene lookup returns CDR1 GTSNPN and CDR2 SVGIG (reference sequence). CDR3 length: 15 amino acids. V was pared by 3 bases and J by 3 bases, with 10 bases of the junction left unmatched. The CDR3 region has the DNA TGTGCCTGGAGAGCGGTTTTGCAGGGGGACTATGGCTACACCTTC. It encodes CAWRAVLQGDYGYTF. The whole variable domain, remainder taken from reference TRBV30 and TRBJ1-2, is SQTIHQWPATLVQPVGSPLSLECTVEGTSNPNLYWYRQAAGRGLQLLFYSVGIGQISSEVPQNLSASRPQDRQFILSSKKLLLSDSGFYLCAWRAVLQGDYGYTFGSGTRLTVV.

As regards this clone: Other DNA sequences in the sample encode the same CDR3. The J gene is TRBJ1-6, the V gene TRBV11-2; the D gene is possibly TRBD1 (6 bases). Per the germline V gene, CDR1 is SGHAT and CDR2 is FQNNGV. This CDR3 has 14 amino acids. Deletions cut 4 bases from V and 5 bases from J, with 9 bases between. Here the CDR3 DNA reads TGTGCCAGCAGCTCCGACAGGAATAATTCACCCCTCCACTTT. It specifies CASSSDRNNSPLHF.

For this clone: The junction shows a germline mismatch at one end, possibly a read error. CDR3 nucleotides: TGCGCCAGCAGCCAAGATCGGACAGTTTTAGCCAAAAACATTCAGTACTTC. Translated: CASSQDRTVLAKNIQYF. The chain is built from TRBV5-4 and TRBJ2-4; a possible D gene is TRBD1 (6 bases). Per the germline V gene, CDR1 is SGHNT and CDR2 is YYREEE (reference sequence). There are 17 residues in the CDR3.

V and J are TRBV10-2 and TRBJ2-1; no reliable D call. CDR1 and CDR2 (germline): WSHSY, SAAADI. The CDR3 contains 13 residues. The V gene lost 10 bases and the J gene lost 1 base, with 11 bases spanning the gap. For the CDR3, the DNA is TGCGCCACGACGGTTTCATCCTACAATGAGCAGTTCTTC. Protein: CATTVSSYNEQFF.

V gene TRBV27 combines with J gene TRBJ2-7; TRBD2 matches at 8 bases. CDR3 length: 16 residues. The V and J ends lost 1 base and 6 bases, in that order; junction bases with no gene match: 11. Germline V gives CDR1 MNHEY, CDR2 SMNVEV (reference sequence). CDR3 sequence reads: CASSLYLGLEKREQYF. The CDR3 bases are TGTGCCAGCAGTTTATACTTGGGACTAGAAAAGCGCGAGCAGTACTTC.